A single sample gave rise to the 23 T cell receptor beta chains below, sequenced in a study of vaccination effects on CD4 cells after COVID-19. Pools of viral peptides were used by the ViraFEST assay to expand antigen-specific CD4+ T cells ahead of sequencing. Having been cultured for 10 days, the cells underwent CD4+ T cell isolation. As their vaccination, participants received two doses of either BNT162b2 or mRNA-1273. Their antigens are not known. Libraries were prepared by immunoSEQ multiplex PCR; TCRdb keeps only in-frame clonotypes and omits some of them. The repertoire has tens of thousands of clones, 60% to 80% of them found once; the top ten carry around 6.5%. This material consisted of CD4+ T cells from PBMCs cultured with SARS-CoV-2 spike peptides, taken after COVID-19 vaccination. These TCRs come from a human donor who received a COVID-19 vaccine. Some clones in this sample may be carry-over from other donors' samples.

V gene TRBV7-2 combines with J gene TRBJ2-6; no clear D. The germline V gene encodes CDR1 SGHTA and CDR2 FQGNSA. The CDR3 sequence is 13 residues long. The V end lost 5 bases, the J end lost 2 bases, and 4 bases lay between the germline ends. In DNA form, the CDR3 reads TGTGCCAGCAGCCCCCCTGGGGCCAACGTCCTGACTTTC. Translation gives CASSPPGANVLTF.

The chain employs TRBV19 and TRBJ1-5, with 8 bases matching TRBD1. Germline-derived CDR1 and CDR2 are LNHDA and SQIVND (reference sequence). CDR3 length equals 16 residues. V lost 4 bases and J lost 3; bases outside the gene matches: 8. Here the CDR3 reads CASSSLNRGNNQPQHF. Written as DNA, the CDR3 is TGTGCCAGTAGTAGCCTTAACAGGGGGAACAATCAGCCCCAGCATTTT.

The chain employs TRBV7-2 and TRBJ2-3, with TRBD2 identical over 7 bases. In germline, CDR1 is SGHTA, CDR2 FQGNSA. J lost 8 bases, V lost 1 base, and 6 bases had no gene match. This CDR3 spans 14 amino acids. CDR3 DNA sequence: TGTGCCAGCAGCTTAGGGAGCGGGGCTGGTACGCAGTATTTT. Its protein product is CASSLGSGAGTQYF.

The chain couples TRBV6-5 to TRBJ1-2; D is uncertain. This CDR3 is 13 amino acids long. The germline V gene encodes CDR1 MNHEY and CDR2 SVGAGI. The ends were cut back, 2 bases at V and 3 bases at J, with 7 bases in the middle. The CDR3 here is CASSYMAYYGYTF. The CDR3 region has the DNA TGTGCCAGCAGTTACATGGCATACTATGGCTACACCTTC.

This clone is a singleton in its sample. The rearrangement links TRBV5-1 to TRBJ2-3; unclear D gene. Germline CDR1 and CDR2: SGHRS and YFSETQ. This CDR3 contains 15 residues. The ends were cut back, 0 bases at V and 0 bases at J, with 8 bases in the middle. DNA for the CDR3: TGCGCCAGCAGCTTGGTTGGATTTAGCACAGATACGCAGTATTTT. Translating it yields CASSLVGFSTDTQYF.

This clone was counted only a few times. The rearrangement uses TRBV5-1 and TRBJ1-3; 10 nucleotides match TRBD1. The CDR3 sequence is 16 residues long. After removal of 0 bases from V and 2 bases from J, the junction contained 2 bases not matched to a gene. Per the germline V gene, CDR1 is SGHRS and CDR2 is YFSETQ. The CDR3 sequence: CASSLGQGAPGNTIYF. CDR3 nucleotides: TGCGCCAGCAGCTTGGGACAGGGGGCCCCTGGAAACACCATATATTTT.

The CDR3 protein is CASSSQEDYGYTF. In DNA form, the CDR3 reads TGTGCCAGCAGCTCTCAGGAGGACTATGGCTACACCTTC. This chain joins TRBV7-9 and TRBJ1-2, with unresolved D. The germline gives CDR1 SEHNR, CDR2 FQNEAQ (reference sequence). The CDR3 is 13 amino acids. V lost 4 bases and J lost 3, with 9 bases in between.

The chain combines TRBV6-5 with TRBJ2-7; the D gene is possibly TRBD1 (5 bases). Per the germline V gene, CDR1 is MNHEY and CDR2 is SVGAGI. CDR3 length: 13 residues. V was cut by 3 bases and J by 3 bases, with 9 bases left in between. The CDR3 bases are TGTGCCAGCAGTTATCTTCAGGGCTACGAGCAGTACGTC. This encodes CASSYLQGYEQYV.

This chain links TRBV6-1 with TRBJ1-5; 9 bases align to TRBD1. CDR3 length: 14 residues. V was clipped by 6 bases and J by 9 bases; unmatched bases: 9. Germline CDR1 reads MNHNS; CDR2 reads SASEGT. The CDR3 DNA sequence: TGTGCCAGCAGACCCACAGGGGGCGATCTGCCCCAGCATTTT. This encodes CASRPTGGDLPQHF.

V is TRBV9 and J is TRBJ1-3; D unresolved. The CDR3 runs to 16 residues. The ends were cut back, 2 bases at V and 0 bases at J, with 12 bases in the middle. Germline assignment: CDR1 SGDLS and CDR2 YYNGEE. The chain's CDR3 is CASSVLEGVSGNTIYF. CDR3 coding DNA: TGTGCCAGCAGCGTTCTAGAAGGAGTCTCTGGAAACACCATATATTTT. Full variable domain (missing parts from reference TRBV9 and TRBJ1-3): DSGVTQTPKHLITATGQRVTLRCSPRSGDLSVYWYQQSLDQGLQFLIQYYNGEERAKGNILERFSAQQFPDLHSELNLSSLELGDSALYFCASSVLEGVSGNTIYFGEGSWLTVV.

The V and J genes are TRBV4-3 and TRBJ1-6, with unresolved D. The V gene lost 1 base and the J gene lost 3 bases, with 4 bases spanning the gap. Germline V gene lookup returns CDR1 LGHNA and CDR2 YSLEER. CDR3 length: 14 amino acids. The DNA for the CDR3 is TGCGCCAGCAGCCAAGGGAACTATAATTCACCCCTCCACTTT. It codes for CASSQGNYNSPLHF.

The genes are TRBV5-1 and TRBJ2-7; the match to TRBD1 covers 7 bases. Germline values: CDR1 SGHRS, CDR2 YFSETQ. J lost 7 bases, V lost 0 bases, and 7 bases had no gene match. CDR3 size: 14 residues. The CDR3 bases are TGCGCCAGCAGCTTGGAGGGACAGAGCGGAGAGCAGTACGTC. Translated, it gives CASSLEGQSGEQYV.

This sequence joins TRBV5-1 and TRBJ2-2; D is unclear. Per the germline V gene, CDR1 is SGHRS and CDR2 is YFSETQ. V gave up 4 bases and J gave up 0 bases, with 1 base separating them. The CDR3 runs to 12 residues. For the CDR3, the DNA is TGCGCCAGCAGCACGAACACCGGGGAGCTGTTTTTT. This encodes CASSTNTGELFF.

This sequence joins TRBV24-1 and TRBJ1-1; D remains ambiguous. The V and J ends lost 3 bases and 4 bases respectively, with 14 bases between them. The germline V gene has CDR1 KGHDR and CDR2 SFDVKD. CDR3 length equals 15 residues. This CDR3 reads CATSDGKWGTTEAFF. The CDR3 DNA sequence: TGTGCCACCAGTGATGGGAAGTGGGGAACCACTGAAGCTTTCTTT.

The gene calls are TRBV19 and TRBJ1-2; D not certain. Germline V gene sequence: CDR1 LNHDA, CDR2 SQIVND (reference sequence). Trimming cost V 6 bases and J 4 bases, with 9 bases left between them. The CDR3 is 12 amino acids. DNA of the CDR3: TGTGCCAGTAGACGGACGGTCTATGGCTACACCTTC. It specifies CASRRTVYGYTF.

This chain connects TRBV9 to TRBJ2-3, with TRBD2 matching 8 bases. With 3 bases clipped from V and 2 bases from J, the junction kept 5 bases outside the gene matches. Germline loops: CDR1 SGDLS, CDR2 YYNGEE. This CDR3 spans 15 amino acids. CDR3 amino acids: CASSASLAVTDTQYF. The CDR3, as DNA: TGTGCCAGCAGCGCATCACTAGCGGTCACAGATACGCAGTATTTT.

The J gene is TRBJ2-5, the V gene TRBV4-3; 11 positions match TRBD2. V lost 3 bases to trimming and J lost 1 base; unmatched junction nucleotides: 10. This CDR3 contains 18 residues. The germline gives CDR1 LGHNA, CDR2 YSLEER. CDR3: CASSQLLPSGGIQETQYF. CDR3 coding DNA: TGCGCCAGCAGCCAGCTCCTCCCTAGCGGGGGGATCCAAGAGACCCAGTACTTC.

The CDR3 sequence: CASSLADRLQDTQYF. DNA of the CDR3: TGCGCCAGCAGCTTGGCGGATAGGTTGCAGGATACGCAGTATTTT. V and J are TRBV5-1 and TRBJ2-3, with D hard to call. Germline V gene data show CDR1 as SGHRS and CDR2 as YFSETQ. The CDR3 runs to 15 residues. V shed 0 bases and J shed 6 bases, with 14 bases lying between them.

The chain is built from TRBV25-1 and TRBJ1-6, with D perhaps TRBD1 (5 bases). Trimming left V 5 bases short and J 8 bases short, with 16 bases between. Germline CDR1 is MGHDK and CDR2 is SYGVNS. CDR3 size: 15 residues. CDR3 loop: CASSRGQGWDSPLHF. The DNA of the CDR3 is TGTGCCAGCAGTCGAGGGCAGGGTTGGGATTCACCCCTCCACTTT. Based on the CDR3 plus reference TRBV25-1 and TRBJ1-6, the full variable domain is EADIYQTPRYLVIGTGKKITLECSQTMGHDKMYWYQQDPGMELHLIHYSYGVNSTEKGDLSSESTVSRIRTEHFPLTLESARPSHTSQYLCASSRGQGWDSPLHFGNGTRLTVT.

Here the CDR3 reads CASSQVLQPDGNQPQHF. The CDR3 coding sequence is TGCGCCAGCAGCCAAGTATTACAGCCGGATGGCAATCAGCCCCAGCATTTT. V is TRBV4-1 and J is TRBJ1-5, with no clear D. Per germline, CDR1 MGHRA and CDR2 YSYEKL. V shed 1 base and J shed 2 bases, with 15 bases lying between them. CDR3 length equals 17 residues.

The chain employs TRBV12-5 and TRBJ1-5; D is unresolved. Per germline, CDR1 LGHNT and CDR2 FRNRAP. V was clipped by 3 bases and J by 1 base, with 19 bases between them. The CDR3 is made up of 18 amino acids. In nucleotides, the CDR3 is TGTGCTAGTGGTTTCGATGGTTCGGCAGGAGGGAGCAATCAGCCCCAGCATTTT. Protein: CASGFDGSAGGSNQPQHF.

V is TRBV4-2 and J is TRBJ2-3; 7 bases match TRBD2. The CDR3 length is 17 residues. After removal of 4 bases from V and 2 bases from J, the junction contained 12 bases not matched to a gene. In germline, CDR1 is LGHNA, CDR2 YNFKEQ. CDR3 sequence: CASSRLDRGEITDTQYF. CDR3 coding DNA: TGTGCCAGCAGCCGCCTGGACCGGGGGGAGATCACAGATACGCAGTATTTT.

Here the CDR3 DNA reads TGTGCCAGCAGCTGGGGAGCGGGGCAAATCGGAGAGACCCAGTACTTC. Amino acids: CASSWGAGQIGETQYF. The chain combines TRBV5-5 with TRBJ2-5, with TRBD2 matching 7 bases. CDR3 length: 16 amino acids. V shed 3 bases and J 4 bases; nucleotides not matched to a gene: 12. CDR1 is SGHKS and CDR2 is YYEKEE in the germline V gene (reference sequence).